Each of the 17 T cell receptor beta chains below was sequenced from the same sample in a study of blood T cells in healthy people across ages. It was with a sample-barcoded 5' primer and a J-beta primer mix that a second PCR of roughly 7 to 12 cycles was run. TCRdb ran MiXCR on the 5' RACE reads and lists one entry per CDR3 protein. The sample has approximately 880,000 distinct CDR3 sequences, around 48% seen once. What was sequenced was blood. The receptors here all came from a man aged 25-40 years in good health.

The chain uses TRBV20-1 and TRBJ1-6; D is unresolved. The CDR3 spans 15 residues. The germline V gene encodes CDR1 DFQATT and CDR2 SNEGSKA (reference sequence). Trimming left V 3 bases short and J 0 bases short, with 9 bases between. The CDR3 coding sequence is TGCAGTGCTAGTCGCAGGAGCTCCTATAATTCACCCCTCCACTTT. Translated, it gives CSASRRSSYNSPLHF.

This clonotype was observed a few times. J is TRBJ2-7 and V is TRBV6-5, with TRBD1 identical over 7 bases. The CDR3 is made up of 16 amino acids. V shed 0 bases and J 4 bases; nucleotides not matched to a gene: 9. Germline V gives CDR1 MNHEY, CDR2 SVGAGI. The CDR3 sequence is CASSYSADRVGYEQYF. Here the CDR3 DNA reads TGTGCCAGCAGTTACTCTGCCGACAGGGTGGGGTACGAGCAGTACTTC.

CDR3 coding DNA: TGCAGCGGTGGGACAGGGAGCTACGAGCAGTACTTC. It translates to CSGGTGSYEQYF. The rearrangement links TRBV29-1 to TRBJ2-7, with TRBD1 identical over 9 bases. V shed 7 bases, J shed 3 bases, and the junction held 4 bases outside the gene matches. The CDR3 is made up of 12 amino acids. Germline CDR1 reads SQVTM; CDR2 reads ANQGSEA.

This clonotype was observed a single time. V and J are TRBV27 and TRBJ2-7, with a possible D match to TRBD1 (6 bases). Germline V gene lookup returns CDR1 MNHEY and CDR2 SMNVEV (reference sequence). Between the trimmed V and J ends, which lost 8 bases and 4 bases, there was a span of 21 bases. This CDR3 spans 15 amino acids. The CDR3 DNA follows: TGTGCCAGCGCTTCTCTGTCAGGGGTCCTATACGAGCAGTACTTC. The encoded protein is CASASLSGVLYEQYF.

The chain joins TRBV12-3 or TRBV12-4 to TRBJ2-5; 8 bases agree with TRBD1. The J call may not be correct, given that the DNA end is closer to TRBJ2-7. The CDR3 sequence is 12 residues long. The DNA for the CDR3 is TGTGCCAGCAGCGTACAGGGGGTCGAGCAGTACTTC. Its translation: CASSVQGVEQYF.

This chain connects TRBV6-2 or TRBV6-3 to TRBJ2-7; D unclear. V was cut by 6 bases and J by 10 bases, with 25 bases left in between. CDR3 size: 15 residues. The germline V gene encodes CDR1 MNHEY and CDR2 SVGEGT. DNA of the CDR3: TGTGCCAGCAGACCACGTCCTGTAGTCCAAGAGGCCCAGTACTTC. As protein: CASRPRPVVQEAQYF.

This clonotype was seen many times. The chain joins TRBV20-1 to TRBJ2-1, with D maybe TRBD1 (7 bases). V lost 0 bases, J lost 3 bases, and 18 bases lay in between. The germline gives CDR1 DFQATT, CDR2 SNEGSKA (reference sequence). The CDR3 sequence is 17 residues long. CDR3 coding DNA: TGCAGTGCTAGAGATCCCGTGGCAGGGGGGTTCTACAATGAGCAGTTCTTC. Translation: CSARDPVAGGFYNEQFF.

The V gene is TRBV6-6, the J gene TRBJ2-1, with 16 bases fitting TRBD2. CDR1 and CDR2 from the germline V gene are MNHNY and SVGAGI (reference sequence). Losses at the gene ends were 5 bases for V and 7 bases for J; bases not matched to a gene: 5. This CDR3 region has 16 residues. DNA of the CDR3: TGTGCCAGCAGTCCCGGGACTAGCGGGGGGGCGAATGAGCAGTTCTTC. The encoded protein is CASSPGTSGGANEQFF.

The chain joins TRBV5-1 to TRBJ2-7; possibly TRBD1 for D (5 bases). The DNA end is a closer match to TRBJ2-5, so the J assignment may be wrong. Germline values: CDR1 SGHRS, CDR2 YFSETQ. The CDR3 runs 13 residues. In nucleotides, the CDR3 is TGCGCCAGCAGCTCCCAGGGTAGCGAGACCCAGTACTTC. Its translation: CASSSQGSETQYF.

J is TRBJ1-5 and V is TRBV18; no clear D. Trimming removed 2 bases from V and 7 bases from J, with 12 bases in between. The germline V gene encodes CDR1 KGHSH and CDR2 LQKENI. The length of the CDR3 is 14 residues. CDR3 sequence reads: CASSPGESEQPQHF. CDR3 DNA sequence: TGTGCCAGCTCACCAGGGGAGTCTGAGCAGCCCCAGCATTTT. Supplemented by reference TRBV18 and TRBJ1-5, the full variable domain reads NAGVMQNPRHLVRRRGQEARLRCSPMKGHSHVYWYRQLPEEGLKFMVYLQKENIIDESGMPKERFSAEFPKEGPSILRIQQVVRGDSAAYFCASSPGESEQPQHFGDGTRLSIL.

CDR3 residues: CASSLPDWVYGYTF. CDR3 nucleotides: TGTGCCAGCAGCCTGCCGGATTGGGTCTATGGCTACACCTTC. V is TRBV6-1 and J is TRBJ1-2; D unresolved. V dropped 6 bases and J dropped 4 bases, with 15 bases sitting between them. Per germline, CDR1 MNHNS and CDR2 SASEGT. This CDR3 comprises 14 residues.

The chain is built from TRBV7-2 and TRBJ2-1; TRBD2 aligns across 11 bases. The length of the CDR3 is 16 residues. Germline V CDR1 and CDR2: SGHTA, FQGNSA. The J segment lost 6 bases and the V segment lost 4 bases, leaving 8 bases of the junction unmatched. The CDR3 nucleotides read TGTGCCAGCAGCTCCTACCGACTAGCGGGGACCAATGAGCAGTTCTTC. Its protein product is CASSSYRLAGTNEQFF.

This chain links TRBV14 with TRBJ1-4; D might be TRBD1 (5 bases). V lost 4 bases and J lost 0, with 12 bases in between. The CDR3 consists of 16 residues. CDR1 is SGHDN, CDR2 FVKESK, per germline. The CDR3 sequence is CASSRMSTATNEKLFF. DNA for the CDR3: TGTGCCAGCAGCCGAATGTCGACAGCAACTAATGAAAAACTGTTTTTT.

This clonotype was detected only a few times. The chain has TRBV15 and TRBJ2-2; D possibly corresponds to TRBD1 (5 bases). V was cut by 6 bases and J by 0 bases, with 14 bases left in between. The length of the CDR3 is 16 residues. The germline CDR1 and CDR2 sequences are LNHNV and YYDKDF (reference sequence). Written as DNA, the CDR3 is TGTGCCACCAGGGACAATACCCCCCCGAACACCGGGGAGCTGTTTTTT. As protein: CATRDNTPPNTGELFF.

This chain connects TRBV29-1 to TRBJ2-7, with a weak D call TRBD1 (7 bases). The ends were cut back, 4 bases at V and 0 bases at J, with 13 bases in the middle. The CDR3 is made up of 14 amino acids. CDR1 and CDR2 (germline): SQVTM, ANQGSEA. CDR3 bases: TGCAGCGTTGGCGCAGGGGGGAACTCCTACGAGCAGTACTTC. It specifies CSVGAGGNSYEQYF.

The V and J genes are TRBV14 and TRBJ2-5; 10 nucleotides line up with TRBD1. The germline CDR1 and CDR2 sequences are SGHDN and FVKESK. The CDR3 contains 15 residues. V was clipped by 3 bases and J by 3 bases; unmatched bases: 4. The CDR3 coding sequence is TGTGCCAGCAGCCATTTGGGGACAGGGGAAGAGACCCAGTACTTC. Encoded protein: CASSHLGTGEETQYF.

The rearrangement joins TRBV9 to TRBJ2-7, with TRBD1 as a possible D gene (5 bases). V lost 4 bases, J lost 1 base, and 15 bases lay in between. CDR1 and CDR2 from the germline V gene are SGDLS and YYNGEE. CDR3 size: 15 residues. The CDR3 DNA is TGTGCCAGCAGCCCCTCGACAGTGTTGTCCTACGAGCAGTACTTC. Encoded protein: CASSPSTVLSYEQYF.